The 25 T cell receptor beta chains given below trace back to one sample, sequenced in a study of shared clonotypes between healthy human individuals. Sequenced by immunoSEQ multiplex PCR; TCRdb stores in-frame clones only, minus some. The sample shows some 2,400,000 clones, 95% of them seen only once. Source material: naive CD4+ T cells sorted from blood. Subset defined: CD45RA+ positively selected. The receptors come from a man between 18 and 29 years old in good health.

This rearrangement joins TRBV15 to TRBJ2-5, with D unclear. Germline V lookup: CDR1 LNHNV, CDR2 YYDKDF (reference sequence). V was clipped by 10 bases and J by 0 bases, with 15 bases between them. This CDR3 contains 14 residues. The CDR3 protein is CAIPRSDNQETQYF. The CDR3 coding sequence is TGTGCCATCCCGCGATCGGATAACCAAGAGACCCAGTACTTC.

The chain couples TRBV19 to TRBJ2-7; D tentatively reads TRBD1 or TRBD2 (6 bases each). The CDR3 has 14 residues. Per the germline V gene, CDR1 is LNHDA and CDR2 is SQIVND (reference sequence). V gave up 9 bases and J gave up 5 bases, with 20 bases separating them. Written as DNA, the CDR3 is TGTGCCAGCCGTGCCTCGTGGAGGGGGAACGAGCAGTACTTC. It translates to CASRASWRGNEQYF.

V and J are TRBV5-1 and TRBJ2-3; TRBD1 matches 8 bases. V was clipped by 0 bases and J by 3 bases; unmatched bases: 3. CDR1 is SGHRS, CDR2 YFSETQ, per germline. The CDR3 consists of 15 residues. CDR3 sequence reads: CASSLGTGRTDTQYF. The CDR3 bases are TGCGCCAGCAGCTTGGGGACAGGGAGAACAGATACGCAGTATTTT.

This clone has a handful of counts. The V and J genes are TRBV18 and TRBJ2-7; 7 bases are a match to TRBD1. Germline lookup yields CDR1 KGHSH and CDR2 LQKENI. V shed 0 bases, J shed 0 bases, and the junction held 2 bases outside the gene matches. This CDR3 is 15 amino acids long. The CDR3 DNA is TGTGCCAGCTCACCACCGGGACAGAACTCCTACGAGCAGTACTTC. Translating gives CASSPPGQNSYEQYF.

The rearrangement uses TRBV6-4 and TRBJ2-7; D possibly corresponds to TRBD1 (5 bases). Deletions cut 0 bases from V and 2 bases from J, with 17 bases between. The germline V gene encodes CDR1 MRHNA and CDR2 SNTAGT. CDR3 size: 17 residues. CDR3 nucleotides: TGTGCCAGCAGTGACTCGAAGAAGTTCTGGACAACCTACGAGCAGTACTTC. Translated, it gives CASSDSKKFWTTYEQYF.

V and J are TRBV18 and TRBJ2-7; 8 bases line up with TRBD1. From germline, CDR1 is KGHSH and CDR2 LQKENI. The CDR3 is made up of 17 amino acids. With 3 bases clipped from V and 0 bases from J, the junction kept 10 bases outside the gene matches. The CDR3 DNA is TGTGCCAGCTCACCTTGGGGTGGACAGGGTTCCTCCTACGAGCAGTACTTC. Amino acid sequence: CASSPWGGQGSSYEQYF. Together with reference TRBV18 and TRBJ2-7, the CDR3 gives the full variable domain: NAGVMQNPRHLVRRRGQEARLRCSPMKGHSHVYWYRQLPEEGLKFMVYLQKENIIDESGMPKERFSAEFPKEGPSILRIQQVVRGDSAAYFCASSPWGGQGSSYEQYFGPGTRLTVT.

This chain joins TRBV2 and TRBJ2-7; 14 bases match TRBD2. The CDR3 spans 14 residues. The germline V gene has CDR1 SNHLY and CDR2 FYNNEI. Trimming removed 6 bases from V and 9 bases from J; junction bases left unmatched: 7. The CDR3, as DNA: TGTGCCAGCAGGGATCCGGGACTAGCGGGAGCGCAGTACTTC. Encoded protein: CASRDPGLAGAQYF.

This chain joins TRBV29-1 and TRBJ1-2, with D uncertain. The germline V gene has CDR1 SQVTM and CDR2 ANQGSEA. This CDR3 is built from 15 residues. V was trimmed by 4 bases and J by 0 bases, leaving 15 bases between them. The CDR3 nucleotides read TGCAGCGTTGGGGGAAGTTGGAGAACTAACTATGGCTACACCTTC. It codes for CSVGGSWRTNYGYTF.

V is TRBV30 and J is TRBJ2-3; no definite D call. Germline values: CDR1 GTSNPN, CDR2 SVGIG (reference sequence). The CDR3 totals 11 residues. Trimming took 5 bases from V and 6 from J, leaving 9 bases between them. The DNA of the CDR3 is TGTGCCTGGGTTGGAAAGGATACGCAGTATTTT. As protein: CAWVGKDTQYF.

The chain links TRBV7-2 to TRBJ2-7; TRBD1 is a possible D gene (6 bases). Germline CDR1 is SGHTA and CDR2 is FQGNSA. Trimming left V 3 bases short and J 2 bases short, with 14 bases between. This CDR3 is 15 amino acids long. Here the CDR3 reads CASSLGPGQTYEQYF. CDR3 coding DNA: TGTGCCAGCAGCTTGGGTCCGGGACAAACCTACGAGCAGTACTTC.

This chain links TRBV4-1 with TRBJ2-3, with D unclear. Trimming shortened V by 0 bases and J by 2 bases, and 0 bases separated the two germline ends. The CDR3 is 12 residues long. Germline-derived CDR1 and CDR2 are MGHRA and YSYEKL. Written as DNA, the CDR3 is TGCGCCAGCAGCCAAGACACAGATACGCAGTATTTT. Amino acids: CASSQDTDTQYF.

This sequence joins TRBV7-9 and TRBJ1-6; D not resolved. The CDR3 runs 13 residues. V lost 5 bases, J lost 4 bases, and 6 bases lay in between. Germline V gives CDR1 SEHNR, CDR2 FQNEAQ (reference sequence). The CDR3: CASSRGYNSPLHF. CDR3 nucleotide sequence: TGTGCCAGCAGCCGCGGTTATAATTCACCCCTCCACTTT.

This rearrangement joins TRBV7-2 to TRBJ2-1; D assignment may be TRBD1 or TRBD2 (5 bases each). Per germline, CDR1 SGHTA and CDR2 FQGNSA. Trimming left V 7 bases short and J 9 bases short, with 19 bases between. This CDR3 spans 14 amino acids. CDR3 residues: CASMGTPLGGEQFF. The CDR3 DNA is TGTGCCAGCATGGGGACCCCCTTAGGTGGTGAGCAGTTCTTC.

In this sample, this clone turned up once. V and J are TRBV2 and TRBJ1-6; 7 bases map to TRBD1. In germline, CDR1 is SNHLY, CDR2 FYNNEI. V was pared by 2 bases and J by 7 bases, with 8 bases of the junction left unmatched. This CDR3 region has 16 residues. Here the CDR3 DNA reads TGTGCCAGCAGTGAATCCCCGACAGGGAGGAATTCACCCCTCCACTTT. It encodes CASSESPTGRNSPLHF.

The rearrangement joins TRBV19 to TRBJ1-5, with a weak D call TRBD1 (5 bases). This CDR3 spans 17 amino acids. CDR1 is LNHDA and CDR2 is SQIVND in the germline V gene (reference sequence). V gave up 5 bases and J gave up 0 bases, with 17 bases separating them. CDR3 nucleotides: TGTGCCAGTAGTGCTGAGGGACCCTCTTATAGCAATCAGCCCCAGCATTTT. Translating gives CASSAEGPSYSNQPQHF.

This chain joins TRBV2 and TRBJ1-4, with D hard to call. V was clipped by 7 bases and J by 8 bases, with 11 bases between them. Germline V lookup: CDR1 SNHLY, CDR2 FYNNEI. The CDR3 runs to 12 residues. The CDR3 coding sequence is TGTGCCAGCAAAAGGACTGGGGAAAAACTGTTTTTT. Protein sequence: CASKRTGEKLFF.

The V and J genes are TRBV9 and TRBJ1-4; possibly TRBD1 for D (6 bases). V lost 0 bases and J 0 bases, leaving 9 bases between the germline ends. This CDR3 has 16 amino acids. The germline CDR1 and CDR2 sequences are SGDLS and YYNGEE. The CDR3 is CASSVAGGPTNEKLFF. DNA of the CDR3: TGTGCCAGCAGCGTAGCCGGGGGCCCAACTAATGAAAAACTGTTTTTT.

The V call is TRBV28, the J call TRBJ2-3; D is unclear. CDR1 MDHEN and CDR2 SYDVKM come from the germline V gene. V dropped 10 bases and J dropped 0 bases, with 8 bases sitting between them. CDR3 length: 12 residues. In DNA, the CDR3 is TGTGCCACCCACGGGAGCACAGATACGCAGTATTTT. This encodes CATHGSTDTQYF.

This chain uses TRBV21-1 with TRBJ2-5; the table's TRBD2 call for D was not verified on the DNA. TRBV21-1 is assigned pseudogene status. This CDR3 has 12 residues. The CDR3 bases are TGTGCCAGCACCTTAAAACCCCGAGCCCAGTACTTC. Amino acid sequence: CASTLKPRAQYF.

The CDR3 DNA follows: TGTGCCAGCGTGAACCCATTAGGGGAGATCTACGAGCAGTACTTC. Translation: CASVNPLGEIYEQYF. The chain couples TRBV9 to TRBJ2-7; D could derive from TRBD1 or TRBD2 (5 bases each). The CDR3 is 15 residues long. In germline, CDR1 is SGDLS, CDR2 YYNGEE. V lost 7 bases and J lost 3, with 20 bases in between.

V gene TRBV5-1 combines with J gene TRBJ1-4; maybe TRBD1 (5 bases). V gave up 4 bases and J gave up 0 bases, with 10 bases separating them. Looked up from germline, CDR1 is SGHRS and CDR2 is YFSETQ. The CDR3 extends over 15 amino acids. This CDR3 reads CASSPPDTTNEKLFF. The CDR3 DNA reads as TGCGCCAGCAGCCCTCCGGACACAACTAATGAAAAACTGTTTTTT.

The chain recombines TRBV9 with TRBJ1-5; D may be TRBD1 (5 bases). The CDR3 spans 16 residues. Germline CDR1 is SGDLS and CDR2 is YYNGEE. Deletions cut 0 bases from V and 3 bases from J, with 13 bases between. The CDR3 loop is CASSVDGGSVNQPQHF. CDR3 nucleotide sequence: TGTGCCAGCAGCGTAGATGGGGGAAGCGTCAATCAGCCCCAGCATTTT.

In DNA form, the CDR3 reads TGTGCCTGGGCAACCGGGACAGGGGGCCGAGAGCAGTACTTC. Protein: CAWATGTGGREQYF. V usage is TRBV30 and J usage is TRBJ2-7; 12 bases are shared with TRBD1. Germline trimming cut 5 bases from V and 7 bases from J; bases unmatched to any gene: 9. The CDR3 length is 14 residues. CDR1 and CDR2 from the germline V gene are GTSNPN and SVGIG (reference sequence).

This clone was picked up one time. The CDR3: CASSEASGGETQYF. DNA for the CDR3: TGTGCCAGCAGTGAAGCGTCGGGGGGAGAGACCCAGTACTTC. The V and J genes are TRBV2 and TRBJ2-5; TRBD2 matches at 7 bases. Germline V gene sequence: CDR1 SNHLY, CDR2 FYNNEI. The J segment lost 4 bases and the V segment lost 0 bases, leaving 2 bases of the junction unmatched. This CDR3 spans 14 amino acids. The full variable domain, in which reference TRBV2 and TRBJ2-5 provide the parts outside the CDR3, is EPEVTQTPSHQVTQMGQEVILRCVPISNHLYFYWYRQILGQKVEFLVSFYNNEISEKSEIFDDQFSVERPDGSNFTLKIRSTKLEDSAMYFCASSEASGGETQYFGPGTRLLVL.

This rearrangement joins TRBV10-1 to TRBJ2-2, with 7 bases identical to TRBD1. J lost 0 bases, V lost 7 bases, and 11 bases had no gene match. Germline V CDR1 and CDR2: WNHNN, SYGVQD (reference sequence). The CDR3 is 17 amino acids. CDR3 residues: CASTYFQDRPNTGELFF. The CDR3 DNA sequence: TGCGCCAGCACCTACTTCCAGGACAGGCCGAACACCGGGGAGCTGTTTTTT.